The rows below give T cell receptor beta chains drawn from one sample of a study of T cell repertoires in cytomegalovirus infection. Their specific antigens are unknown. From the reads, TCRdb called clonotypes with MiXCR, one entry per CDR3 protein. The sample lists 550,000 to 850,000 distinct CDR3 sequences, around 31% occurring once. The source material was cultured PBMCs, sampled from culture after CMV antigen stimulation. These receptor sequences come from a human donor in good health (CMV status not recorded). Some clones in this sample may be carry-over from other donors' samples. Each CDR3 is given with its conserved first and last residue. D genes are given only for firm matches. Not all rows give a size; the values are once, few, many and, for expanded clones, a class.

DNA,CDR3,D,V,J,size
TGTGCCAGCAGCTTGTCGATGGACACCGATACGCAGTATTTT,CASSLSMDTDTQYF,-,TRBV7-2,TRBJ2-3,few
TGCAGTGGTACGGACCAAGAGACCCAGTACTTC,CSGTDQETQYF,-,TRBV20-1,TRBJ2-5,few
TGCGCCAGCAGCCAACCTCTAGCGGGGGTCCACAATGAGCAGTTCTTC,CASSQPLAGVHNEQFF,TRBD2,TRBV4-1,TRBJ2-1,-
TGCAGTGCCGCGGATCTAAGCTCTGGAAACACCATATATTTT,CSAADLSSGNTIYF,-,TRBV20-1,TRBJ1-3,few
TGTGCCAGCAGTTACCCGGGGGCTCTTGTCTACGAGCAGTACTTC,CASSYPGALVYEQYF,-,TRBV6-6,TRBJ2-7,-
TGCAGTGCTAAGGCATCCCCGGACGAGCAGTACTTC,CSAKASPDEQYF,-,TRBV20-1,TRBJ2-7,few
TGTGCCAGCAGTCGGCGGACAGGGGGCGAAGCTGAAGCTTTCTTT,CASSRRTGGEAEAFF,TRBD1,TRBV27,TRBJ1-1,few
TGTGCCAGCAGCCCGGGACAGGGCTCTTCCGGGGAGCTGTTTTTT,CASSPGQGSSGELFF,TRBD1,TRBV11-3,TRBJ2-2,-
TGCGCCAGCAGCCTGGGAGCGAGGGGGTATCAAGAGACCCAGTACTTC,CASSLGARGYQETQYF,-,TRBV5-1,TRBJ2-5,few
TGTGCCAGCAGCCGGAGTGGGGGGTCCCAAAATACCCGGCATTTT,CASSRSGGSQNTRHF,-,TRBV5-5,TRBJ1-5,-
TGTGCCAGCAGCCTGGTAGCGGGGGCAACGGGGCAAGAGACCCAGTACTTC,CASSLVAGATGQETQYF,TRBD2,TRBV7-6,TRBJ2-5,many
TGTGCCAGCAGCGATTTACGGACAGGGGATAACTCTGGAAACACCATATATTTT,CASSDLRTGDNSGNTIYF,TRBD1,TRBV7-8,TRBJ1-3,many
TGTGCCAGCAGTCCCGGACCTCTCATTTTCTCTGGAAACACCATATATTTT,CASSPGPLIFSGNTIYF,-,TRBV12-3/TRBV12-4,TRBJ1-3,few
TGTGCCAGTAACCTGGGACCCAAAACCTCCTACAATGAGCAGTTCTTC,CASNLGPKTSYNEQFF,-,TRBV19,TRBJ2-1,-
TGTGCCGGGGGGGGAGCTAGCGGGATGCGGGGCAATGAGCAGTTCTTC,CAGGGASGMRGNEQFF,TRBD2,TRBV7-9,TRBJ2-1,few
TGTGCCAGCAGCCAAATCCGAAAGGGGATTTCACCCCTCCACTTT,CASSQIRKGISPLHF,-,TRBV7-2,TRBJ1-6,many
TGTGCCAGCAGTTACTCGCCTACGGATCGTAGCTCCTACGAGCAGTACTTC,CASSYSPTDRSSYEQYF,-,TRBV6-2/TRBV6-3,TRBJ2-7,few
TGTGCCAGCAGCTCACCATTCGGCTACACAGATACGCAGTATTTT,CASSSPFGYTDTQYF,-,TRBV7-9,TRBJ2-3,few
TGCGCCAGCAGAAATACAGGGGGAACTGAAGCTTTCTTT,CASRNTGGTEAFF,TRBD1,TRBV5-1,TRBJ1-1,many
TGTGCCAGCTCACCACGGGAAGGAGACGCGGTCTACGAGCAGTACTTC,CASSPREGDAVYEQYF,-,TRBV18,TRBJ2-7,-
TGTGCCAGCAGTCCCCGAACAAGGGTCGAGGAAAAACTGTTTTTT,CASSPRTRVEEKLFF,-,TRBV12-3/TRBV12-4,TRBJ1-4,few
TGTGCCAGCAGCTTAGAATCCACGGGACTAGCATACAATGAGCAGTTCTTC,CASSLESTGLAYNEQFF,TRBD2,TRBV7-2,TRBJ2-1,-
TGTGCCATCAGAGCACAGGGGACTGGTGATACGCAGTATTTT,CAIRAQGTGDTQYF,-,TRBV10-3,TRBJ2-3,-
TGTGCCAGCACCAGGGGGACTAGCGGGGGTCACGAGCAGTACTTC,CASTRGTSGGHEQYF,TRBD2,TRBV6-8,TRBJ2-7,-
TGTGCCAGCAGAAACCTCCGGGACAGGGTTAGCGAGCAGTACTTC,CASRNLRDRVSEQYF,TRBD1,TRBV6-2/TRBV6-3,TRBJ2-7,few
TGTGCCAGCAGCCCTCGTGGCCGCTATGGCTACACCTTC,CASSPRGRYGYTF,-,TRBV11-1,TRBJ1-2,few
TGCGCCAGCAGCCTCGGACTAGCGGGGGGGTGGAATGAGCAGTTCTTC,CASSLGLAGGWNEQFF,TRBD2,TRBV4-1,TRBJ2-1,-
TGTGCCAGCAGCCTGGGGGGGGGGCGCCTGGCTAATGTCCGCACAGATACGCAGTATTTT,CASSLGGGRLANVRTDTQYF,-,TRBV7-2,TRBJ2-3,many
TGTGCCAGCAGCTTAGGCGAGGGCTACGAGCAGTACTTC,CASSLGEGYEQYF,-,TRBV7-2,TRBJ2-7,many
TGTGCCAGCAGCACCTACCGGGACAGGTACAATGAGCAGTTCTTC,CASSTYRDRYNEQFF,TRBD1,TRBV11-2,TRBJ2-1,few
TGCAGTGCTAGGTGGGGTGGGGGACAGCACTATGGCTACACCTTC,CSARWGGGQHYGYTF,TRBD1,TRBV20-1,TRBJ1-2,-
TGTGCCAGTAGCGGCGGGGTCTTGACTAATGAAAAACTGTTTTTT,CASSGGVLTNEKLFF,-,TRBV19,TRBJ1-4,few
TGTGCCAGCAGCCACCCTCTGATAACCTACAATGAGCAGTTCTTC,CASSHPLITYNEQFF,-,TRBV11-2,TRBJ2-1,once
TGTGCCAGCAGCTCCGGACAGGGGAGTTTCAATGAGCAGTTCTTC,CASSSGQGSFNEQFF,TRBD1,TRBV11-2,TRBJ2-1,-
TGTGCCAGCACCTCTTCTGCCTTGACGGAGCAGTTCTTC,CASTSSALTEQFF,-,TRBV7-2,TRBJ2-1,few
TGCGCCAGCAGCACCCGGACTAGCAGTAGCACAGATACGCAGTATTTT,CASSTRTSSSTDTQYF,TRBD2,TRBV5-1,TRBJ2-3,-
TGCGCCAGCAGCCAAGACCCCGGACAGTATTTTCCGCCCCAGCATTTT,CASSQDPGQYFPPQHF,-,TRBV4-1,TRBJ1-5,few
TGCAGTGCTCTGGGACAGAACTATGGCTACACCTTC,CSALGQNYGYTF,TRBD1,TRBV20-1,TRBJ1-2,few
TGTGCCAGCAGCTTGGGGGGGTATTTAGGAGAGCAGTTCTTC,CASSLGGYLGEQFF,-,TRBV5-5,TRBJ2-1,-
TGTGCCAGCTCACCCTCCGAGCGAGATGAAAAACTGTTTTTT,CASSPSERDEKLFF,-,TRBV18,TRBJ1-4,-
TGTGCCAGCAGCCCGGGACTAGCGATGGCCCCGACCTACGAGCAGTACTTC,CASSPGLAMAPTYEQYF,TRBD2,TRBV11-2,TRBJ2-7,many
TGCGCCAGCAGCCAAAACCTGGAGGGAGAGCAGTTCTTC,CASSQNLEGEQFF,-,TRBV4-1,TRBJ2-1,few
TGTGCCAGCAGTTCGTCTACTGGTGAGCGGAGCTTCTTC,CASSSSTGERSFF,-,TRBV6-5,TRBJ2-1,few